The 27 T cell receptor beta chains presented below share a single source sample, sequenced in a study of STAT5B mutations in CD4+ large granular lymphocyte leukemia. Here immunoSEQ multiplex PCR was the method, and the copy in TCRdb shows in-frame clones only, minus some. The top ten clones hold 0.45% to 0.55% of a sample with roughly 38,000 clones, over 70% of them seen once. Sequencing was done on a sample of CD4+ T cells from blood buffy coats. These receptors all come from a human donor in good health.

The sample holds one count of this clone. V usage is TRBV5-4 and J usage is TRBJ2-5; the match to TRBD2 covers 7 bases. The V gene's germline CDR1 is SGHNT and CDR2 YYREEE (reference sequence). The CDR3 extends over 14 amino acids. The V and J ends lost 0 bases and 3 bases, in that order; junction bases with no gene match: 2. The CDR3 is CASSLEAGEETQYF. Written as DNA, the CDR3 is TGTGCCAGCAGCTTGGAGGCGGGGGAAGAGACCCAGTACTTC.

Regarding this clone: A read error may produce the germline difference seen at one junction end. The V call is TRBV6-5, the J call TRBJ2-7, with a weak D call TRBD2 (6 bases). CDR3 size: 15 residues. In germline, CDR1 is MNHEY, CDR2 SVGAGI. The CDR3: CASSAGLQRPYERYF. The CDR3 nucleotides read TGTGCCAGCAGCGCGGGACTCCAGAGGCCCTACGAGCGGTACTTC.

The rearrangement joins TRBV14 to TRBJ1-2; D not certain. The CDR3 spans 13 residues. The germline CDR1 and CDR2 sequences are SGHDN and FVKESK. V was trimmed by 1 base and J by 4 bases, leaving 7 bases between them. CDR3 sequence (DNA): TGTGCCAGCAGCCAAGTAGGGTCCTATGGCTACACCTTC. Protein sequence: CASSQVGSYGYTF.

This clone has only a few counts. V is TRBV19 and J is TRBJ1-5; D unclear. The V gene lost 1 base and the J gene lost 9 bases, with 7 bases spanning the gap. The germline CDR1 and CDR2 sequences are LNHDA and SQIVND (reference sequence). CDR3 length: 12 residues. The CDR3 is CASSIVQGPQHF. CDR3 bases: TGTGCCAGTAGTATAGTCCAAGGGCCCCAGCATTTT.

The chain is built from TRBV30 and TRBJ2-1; D tentatively fits TRBD1 or TRBD2 (6 bases each). The V gene lost 0 bases and the J gene lost 10 bases, with 10 bases spanning the gap. This CDR3 is built from 12 residues. Germline-derived CDR1 and CDR2 are GTSNPN and SVGIG (reference sequence). CDR3 residues: CAWSVQGGEQFF. The CDR3 DNA is TGTGCCTGGAGTGTACAAGGGGGGGAGCAGTTCTTC.

V gene TRBV10-3 combines with J gene TRBJ1-1, with TRBD1 matching over 9 bases. This CDR3 is 14 amino acids long. V shed 6 bases and J 5 bases; nucleotides not matched to a gene: 7. Germline V gives CDR1 ENHRY, CDR2 SYGVKD. The CDR3 nucleotides read TGTGCCATCAGCGACGACAGGGGGAGGACTGAAGCTTTCTTT. This sequence encodes CAISDDRGRTEAFF.

The CDR3 region has the DNA TGTGCCAGCGGCACGGCGGGAGGGTACACCGGGGAGCTGTTTTTT. It yields the protein CASGTAGGYTGELFF. The chain employs TRBV6-4 and TRBJ2-2; 9 nucleotides match TRBD2. The V gene's germline CDR1 is MRHNA and CDR2 SNTAGT. There are 15 residues in the CDR3. J was trimmed by 3 bases and V by 8 bases; bases with no gene match: 7.

This chain joins TRBV5-4 and TRBJ1-2, with D possibly matching TRBD1 (5 bases). Trimming pared 4 bases from V and 9 bases from J, leaving 16 bases between. CDR3 length: 13 residues. Germline V gene lookup returns CDR1 SGHNT and CDR2 YYREEE (reference sequence). In DNA, the CDR3 is TGTGCCAGCAGCCAGGAACAGGTTTTTAGCTACACCTTC. Encoded protein: CASSQEQVFSYTF.

The chain uses TRBV7-3 and TRBJ2-2, with D perhaps TRBD1 or TRBD2 (5 bases each). Germline CDR1 SGHTA, CDR2 FQGTGA. This CDR3 contains 13 residues. V lost 5 bases and J lost 5, with 9 bases in between. CDR3 DNA: TGTGCCAGCAGCCGCAGGGAGACCGGGGAGCTGTTTTTT. Amino acids: CASSRRETGELFF. The full variable domain, with the rest looked up from reference TRBV7-3 and TRBJ2-2, is GAGVSQTPSNKVTEKGKYVELRCDPISGHTALYWYRQSLGQGPEFLIYFQGTGAADDSGLPNDRFFAVRPEGSVSTLKIQRTERGDSAVYLCASSRRETGELFFGEGSRLTVL.

V gene TRBV18 combines with J gene TRBJ2-1, with TRBD2 matching 11 bases. The junction had 10 bases not matched to a gene; V was cut back by 3 bases and J by 6 bases. The CDR3 sequence is 17 residues long. Germline CDR1 KGHSH, CDR2 LQKENI. This CDR3 is CASSPTLLAGAGNEQFF. In DNA, the CDR3 is TGTGCCAGCTCACCCACCCTACTAGCGGGAGCGGGCAATGAGCAGTTCTTC.

This chain links TRBV7-2 with TRBJ2-4, with TRBD2 as a possible D gene (6 bases). Germline V lookup: CDR1 SGHTA, CDR2 FQGNSA. V lost 5 bases, J lost 3 bases, and 14 bases lay in between. The CDR3 extends over 15 amino acids. The CDR3 nucleotides are TGTGCCAGCAGCGAAGGAGGGGCTTTCAAAAACATTCAGTACTTC. It is translated as CASSEGGAFKNIQYF.

The CDR3 reads CASSSGGSNYGYTF. The CDR3 DNA reads TGTGCCAGCAGCTCCGGCGGCAGCAACTATGGCTACACCTTC. This chain joins TRBV7-3 and TRBJ1-2; D is unresolved. Germline CDR1 is SGHTA and CDR2 is FQGTGA. V lost 4 bases and J lost 2, with 11 bases in between. The length of the CDR3 is 14 residues.

This chain uses TRBV6-1 with TRBJ1-5; maybe TRBD1 (6 bases). CDR1 and CDR2 (germline): MNHNS, SASEGT. V lost 6 bases and J lost 5, with 17 bases in between. The length of the CDR3 is 15 residues. The CDR3 here is CASRGWGAGDQPQHF. The CDR3 DNA is TGTGCCAGCAGAGGTTGGGGGGCAGGGGATCAGCCCCAGCATTTT.

The chain recombines TRBV6-1 with TRBJ2-5, with 7 bases identical to TRBD2. J lost 7 bases, V lost 1 base, and 3 bases had no gene match. The CDR3 contains 13 residues. The germline gives CDR1 MNHNS, CDR2 SASEGT. CDR3 DNA sequence: TGTGCCAGCAGTGAAGGTTGGGAGGGGACCCAGTACTTC. This translates into CASSEGWEGTQYF.

The V and J genes are TRBV6-1 and TRBJ2-2, with 7 bases aligning to TRBD2. CDR1 is MNHNS and CDR2 is SASEGT in the germline V gene. There are 14 residues in the CDR3. J was trimmed by 5 bases and V by 7 bases; bases with no gene match: 7. CDR3 loop: CASTWSGDTGELFF. The DNA for the CDR3 is TGTGCCAGCACATGGAGCGGGGATACCGGGGAGCTGTTTTTT.

V usage is TRBV18 and J usage is TRBJ1-3; 7 bases align to TRBD1. The CDR3 is 14 amino acids. The V segment lost 6 bases and the J segment 6 bases; nucleotides outside the gene matches: 8. Per the germline V gene, CDR1 is KGHSH and CDR2 is LQKENI. CDR3 amino acids: CASSLTGAPNTIYF. The CDR3, as DNA: TGTGCCAGCTCGCTAACAGGGGCTCCAAACACCATATATTTT.

V is TRBV6-5 and J is TRBJ2-7; TRBD1 aligns across 9 bases. The CDR3 has 15 amino acids. The V and J ends lost 6 bases and 5 bases, in that order; junction bases with no gene match: 11. Germline loops: CDR1 MNHEY, CDR2 SVGAGI. The CDR3 DNA reads as TGTGCCAGCAGCAGAGCCGGGACAGGGTATCACGAGCAGTACTTC. It is translated as CASSRAGTGYHEQYF.

This clone was detected a few times. This chain connects TRBV7-2 to TRBJ1-1, with TRBD1 as a possible D gene (6 bases). Germline CDR1 and CDR2: SGHTA and FQGNSA. This CDR3 is 13 amino acids long. With 4 bases removed from V and 4 bases from J, the gap between germline ends came to 10 bases. In DNA form, the CDR3 reads TGTGCCAGCAGCTCCACACAGGGCACTGAAGCTTTCTTT. This encodes CASSSTQGTEAFF.

The chain recombines TRBV9 with TRBJ2-5; 7 nucleotides match TRBD2. Unmatched junction bases numbered 6, after V lost 2 bases and J lost 5 bases. Germline CDR1 SGDLS, CDR2 YYNGEE. This CDR3 region has 14 residues. CDR3 sequence reads: CASSVWREGETQYF. CDR3 nucleotide sequence: TGTGCCAGCAGCGTCTGGAGGGAGGGGGAGACCCAGTACTTC.

This clone was observed once. This chain joins TRBV10-3 and TRBJ1-2; D ambiguous. The germline V and J ends were trimmed by 2 bases and 7 bases, with 11 bases remaining between them. The CDR3 runs 13 residues. Germline V gives CDR1 ENHRY, CDR2 SYGVKD. The CDR3 coding sequence is TGTGCCATCAGTGAGAGGGTTGGCGCTGGCTACACCTTC. Translation: CAISERVGAGYTF.

This chain links TRBV18 with TRBJ2-3; D gene uncertain. Germline lookup yields CDR1 KGHSH and CDR2 LQKENI. The CDR3 is made up of 13 amino acids. V lost 5 bases to trimming and J lost 6 bases, with 12 bases between them. The chain's CDR3 is CASSGSVSDTQYF. CDR3 bases: TGTGCCAGCTCAGGGTCCGTCTCGGATACGCAGTATTTT.

The gene calls are TRBV10-3 and TRBJ2-2; 10 bases map to TRBD1. Germline V gene data show CDR1 as ENHRY and CDR2 as SYGVKD. The CDR3 length is 14 residues. Unmatched junction bases numbered 7, after V lost 9 bases and J lost 6 bases. The CDR3 reads CAIFDGTGAGELFF. The DNA for the CDR3 is TGTGCCATATTTGACGGGACAGGGGCCGGGGAGCTGTTTTTT.

This chain connects TRBV7-9 to TRBJ2-7; D is ambiguous. CDR1 is SEHNR, CDR2 FQNEAQ, per germline (reference sequence). The germline V and J ends were trimmed by 4 bases and 3 bases, with 4 bases remaining between them. The CDR3 contains 11 residues. The CDR3 is CASSYNYEQYF. The CDR3 DNA sequence: TGTGCCAGCAGCTATAACTACGAGCAGTACTTC.

The rearrangement uses TRBV7-2 and TRBJ2-2, with no clear D. V was trimmed by 5 bases and J by 4 bases, leaving 11 bases between them. The V gene's germline CDR1 is SGHTA and CDR2 FQGNSA. The CDR3 has 14 amino acids. The CDR3 spells CASSLGPSTGELFF. The CDR3, as DNA: TGTGCCAGCAGCCTTGGGCCGTCCACCGGGGAGCTGTTTTTT.

The chain links TRBV30 to TRBJ2-3; the match to TRBD2 covers 11 bases. The CDR3 length is 16 residues. Germline V gene lookup returns CDR1 GTSNPN and CDR2 SVGIG (reference sequence). The ends lost 2 bases at V and 3 bases at J; junction bases unmatched: 7. The CDR3 loop is CAWSLSIAGGTDTQYF. CDR3 DNA sequence: TGTGCCTGGAGTCTCTCGATAGCGGGAGGGACAGATACGCAGTATTTT.

This clone occurred a few times. The chain is built from TRBV11-2 and TRBJ2-7, with 7 positions matching TRBD1. This CDR3 is built from 15 residues. With 5 bases clipped from V and 0 bases from J, the junction kept 7 bases outside the gene matches. In germline, CDR1 is SGHAT, CDR2 FQNNGV. CDR3 sequence reads: CASSRQGRSSYEQYF. The DNA for the CDR3 is TGTGCCAGCAGCCGACAGGGCCGGAGCTCCTACGAGCAGTACTTC.

The V and J genes are TRBV19 and TRBJ1-5, with 8 bases identical to TRBD1. The V gene's germline CDR1 is LNHDA and CDR2 SQIVND (reference sequence). V gave up 7 bases and J gave up 5 bases; unmatched junction bases: 4. This CDR3 has 13 amino acids. The CDR3 DNA reads as TGTGCCAGTACGACGACAGGGGATCAGCCCCAGCATTTT. Amino acids: CASTTTGDQPQHF.